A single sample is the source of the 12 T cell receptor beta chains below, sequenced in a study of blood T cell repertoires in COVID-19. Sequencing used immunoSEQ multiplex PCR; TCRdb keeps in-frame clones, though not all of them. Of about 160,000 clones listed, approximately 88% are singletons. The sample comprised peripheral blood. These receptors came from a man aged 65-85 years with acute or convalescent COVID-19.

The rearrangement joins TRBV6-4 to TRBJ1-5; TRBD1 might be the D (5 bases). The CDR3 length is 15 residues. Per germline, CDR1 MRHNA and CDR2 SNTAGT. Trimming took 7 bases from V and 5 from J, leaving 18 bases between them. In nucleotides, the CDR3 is TGTGCCAGCATCGCGACCGGGGGAATTGATCAGCCCCAGCATTTT. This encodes CASIATGGIDQPQHF.

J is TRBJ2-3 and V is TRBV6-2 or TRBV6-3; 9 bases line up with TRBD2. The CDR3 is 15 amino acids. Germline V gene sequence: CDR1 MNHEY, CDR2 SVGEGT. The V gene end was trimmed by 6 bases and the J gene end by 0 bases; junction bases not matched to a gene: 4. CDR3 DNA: TGTGCCAGCAGCGTACTAGCGGGTAGCACAGATACGCAGTATTTT. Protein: CASSVLAGSTDTQYF.

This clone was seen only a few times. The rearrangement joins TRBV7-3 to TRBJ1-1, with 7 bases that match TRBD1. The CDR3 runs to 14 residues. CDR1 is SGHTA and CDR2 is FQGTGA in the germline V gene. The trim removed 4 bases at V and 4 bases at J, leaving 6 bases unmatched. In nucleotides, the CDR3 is TGTGCCAGCAGCTCACAGGGGCCGGGCACTGAAGCTTTCTTT. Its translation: CASSSQGPGTEAFF.

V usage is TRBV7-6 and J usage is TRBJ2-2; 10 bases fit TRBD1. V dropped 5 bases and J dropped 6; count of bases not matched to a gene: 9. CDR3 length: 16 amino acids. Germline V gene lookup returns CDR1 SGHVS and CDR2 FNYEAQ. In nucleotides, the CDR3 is TGTGCCAGCAGCCTTGGACAGGGGGTGAGCGCCGGGGAGCTGTTTTTT. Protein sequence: CASSLGQGVSAGELFF.

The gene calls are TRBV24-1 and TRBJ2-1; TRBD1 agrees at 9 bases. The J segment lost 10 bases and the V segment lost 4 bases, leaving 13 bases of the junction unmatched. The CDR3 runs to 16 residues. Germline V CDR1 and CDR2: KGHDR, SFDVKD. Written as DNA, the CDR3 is TGTGCCACCAGTGAGGCAACAGGGGGCGGTACAGGGGAGCAGTTCTTC. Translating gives CATSEATGGGTGEQFF.

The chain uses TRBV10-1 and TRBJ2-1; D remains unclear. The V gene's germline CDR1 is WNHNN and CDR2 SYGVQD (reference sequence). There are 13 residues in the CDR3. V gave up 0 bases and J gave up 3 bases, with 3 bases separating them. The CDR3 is CASSESNYNEQFF. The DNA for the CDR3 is TGCGCCAGCAGTGAGTCTAACTACAATGAGCAGTTCTTC.

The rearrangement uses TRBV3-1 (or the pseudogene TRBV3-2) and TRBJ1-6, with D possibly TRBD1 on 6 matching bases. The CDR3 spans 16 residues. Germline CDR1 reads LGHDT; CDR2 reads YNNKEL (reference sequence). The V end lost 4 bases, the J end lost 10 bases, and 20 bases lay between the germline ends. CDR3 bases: TGTGCCAGCAGCCGATGGCGGGGGGCGGTTAGATCACCCCTCCACTTT. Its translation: CASSRWRGAVRSPLHF.

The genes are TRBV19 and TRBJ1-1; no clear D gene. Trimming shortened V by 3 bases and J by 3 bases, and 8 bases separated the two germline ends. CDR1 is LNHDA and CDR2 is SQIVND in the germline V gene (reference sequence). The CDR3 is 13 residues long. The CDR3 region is CASSISRDTEAFF. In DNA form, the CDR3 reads TGTGCCAGTAGTATCTCGCGGGACACTGAAGCTTTCTTT.

This CDR3 is CASSPVDRFSGNTIYF. CDR3 coding DNA: TGTGCCAGTAGCCCTGTTGACAGGTTCTCTGGAAACACCATATATTTT. The V call is TRBV19, the J call TRBJ1-3; tentatively, D is TRBD1 (6 bases). V shed 6 bases and J shed 0 bases, with 15 bases lying between them. Looked up from germline, CDR1 is LNHDA and CDR2 is SQIVND (reference sequence). CDR3 size: 16 residues.

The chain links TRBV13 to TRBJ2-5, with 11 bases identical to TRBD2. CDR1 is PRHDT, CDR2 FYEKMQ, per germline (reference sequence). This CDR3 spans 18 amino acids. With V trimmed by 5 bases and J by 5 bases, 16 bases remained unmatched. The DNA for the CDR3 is TGTGCCAGCAGCGGAAGGAGGATAGCGGGAGGGCCCGGGGAGACCCAGTACTTC. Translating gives CASSGRRIAGGPGETQYF.

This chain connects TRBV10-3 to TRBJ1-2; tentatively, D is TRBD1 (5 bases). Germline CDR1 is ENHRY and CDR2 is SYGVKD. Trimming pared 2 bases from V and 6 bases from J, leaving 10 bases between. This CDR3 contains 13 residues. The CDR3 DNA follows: TGTGCCATCAGTGAGAGGGGTGCGAATGGCTACACCTTC. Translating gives CAISERGANGYTF.

CDR3 bases: TGTGCCAGCCGAACAGGTTCTAGAAACACCATATATTTT. This translates into CASRTGSRNTIYF. The chain carries TRBV6-5 and TRBJ1-3; D may be TRBD1 (5 bases). Germline V gene lookup returns CDR1 MNHEY and CDR2 SVGAGI. Trimming left V 8 bases short and J 5 bases short, with 13 bases between. The CDR3 is made up of 13 amino acids.